These 4 T cell receptor beta chains were all obtained from the same sample, sequenced in a study of OX40 agonist ivuxolimab in advanced cancers. Here immunoSEQ multiplex PCR was the method, and the copy in TCRdb shows in-frame clones only, minus some. The sample holds around 31,000 clones, roughly 90% seen once. Sequencing was performed on CD4+ or CD8+ T cells sorted from blood, taken in a trial of the OX40 agonist ivuxolimab. All receptors derive from an adult with an advanced solid tumor such as melanoma, head and neck, liver or kidney cancer.

V and J are TRBV29-1 and TRBJ2-7; no reliable D call. The CDR3 runs 13 residues. Deletions cut 4 bases from V and 0 bases from J, with 10 bases between. Germline-derived CDR1 and CDR2 are SQVTM and ANQGSEA. CDR3 protein: CSVVSASSYEQYF. As DNA, the CDR3 is TGCAGCGTTGTGTCGGCAAGCTCCTACGAGCAGTACTTC.

V gene TRBV5-3 combines with J gene TRBJ1-5; no clear D. TRBV5-3 is known as an ORF, though its function is uncertain. The CDR3 extends over 13 amino acids. V lost 4 bases to trimming and J lost 0 bases, with 5 bases between them. The CDR3 loop reads CARSRNSNQPQHF. The CDR3 DNA reads TGTGCCAGAAGCCGAAATAGCAATCAGCCCCAGCATTTT.

The chain joins TRBV11-2 to TRBJ1-2, with D possibly being TRBD1 (6 bases). This CDR3 is built from 14 residues. Between the trimmed V and J ends, which lost 0 bases and 6 bases, there was a span of 11 bases. CDR1 is SGHAT, CDR2 FQNNGV, per germline. The CDR3 loop reads CASSLEFRGDGYTF. The CDR3 DNA is TGTGCCAGCAGCTTAGAGTTCAGGGGAGATGGCTACACCTTC.

This CDR3 reads CASSIPRGSDQPQHF. CDR3 in DNA: TGTGCCAGCAGTATCCCCAGGGGGTCGGATCAGCCCCAGCATTTT. The chain links TRBV28 to TRBJ1-5, with TRBD1 identical over 7 bases. CDR3 length equals 15 residues. V shed 5 bases and J 5 bases; nucleotides not matched to a gene: 9. Looked up from germline, CDR1 is MDHEN and CDR2 is SYDVKM.